This T cell receptor beta chain was found in a study of blood T cell repertoires in COVID-19. Study context: The United States, Italy and Spain supplied acute and convalescent COVID-19 samples. PBMCs, B-cell-depleted T cells, or T cells provided the cDNA or gDNA that made up the material.

Germline CDR1 LNHDA, CDR2 SQIVND (reference sequence). This CDR3 has 13 residues. The V end lost 5 bases, the J end lost 5 bases, and 13 bases lay between the germline ends. Original data processing: Nucleated cell counts were estimated from reference gene primer amplification. TCRdb's copy holds only in-frame clones and misses some; the assay was immunoSEQ multiplex PCR. The D gene and trimming were derived from the DNA, and the V and J assignments and clone size from that table. The data show roughly 240,000 clones, approximately 83% seen once. The clonotype was recovered from a young woman who had recovered from COVID-19. What was sequenced was peripheral blood. This chain links TRBV19 with TRBJ2-7, with D possibly being TRBD1 (6 bases). CDR3 amino acids: CASSSDRFHEQYF. In DNA, the CDR3 is TGTGCCAGTAGTTCCGACAGGTTCCACGAGCAGTACTTC.